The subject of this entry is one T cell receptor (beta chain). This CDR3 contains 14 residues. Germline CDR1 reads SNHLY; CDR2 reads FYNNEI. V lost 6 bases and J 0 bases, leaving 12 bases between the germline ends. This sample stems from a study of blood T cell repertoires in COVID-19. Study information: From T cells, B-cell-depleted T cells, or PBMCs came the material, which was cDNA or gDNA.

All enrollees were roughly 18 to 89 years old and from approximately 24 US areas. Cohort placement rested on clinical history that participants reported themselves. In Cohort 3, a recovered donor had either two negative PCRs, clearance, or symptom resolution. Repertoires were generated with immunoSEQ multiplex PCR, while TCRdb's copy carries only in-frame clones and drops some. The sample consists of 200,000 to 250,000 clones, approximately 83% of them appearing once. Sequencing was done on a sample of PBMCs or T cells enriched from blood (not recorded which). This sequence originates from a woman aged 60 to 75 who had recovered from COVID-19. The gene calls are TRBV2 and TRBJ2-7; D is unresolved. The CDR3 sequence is CASRATLDSYEQYF. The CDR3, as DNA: TGTGCCAGCAGGGCAACTCTAGACTCCTACGAGCAGTACTTC.